This entry concerns a single T cell receptor beta chain. The CDR3 extends over 12 amino acids. The V gene lost 5 bases and the J gene lost 7 bases, with 11 bases spanning the gap. Germline V lookup: CDR1 SGHTA, CDR2 FQGNSA. This sample was taken from a study of blood T cell repertoires in COVID-19. At the level of the study: Samples came from the United States, Italy and Spain, spanning acute and convalescent COVID-19. In each case, the material was cDNA or gDNA derived from T cells, B-cell-depleted T cells, or PBMCs.

Original analysis: Counts of nucleated cells, estimated from reference gene primer amplification, were obtained. Using immunoSEQ multiplex PCR, the repertoire was profiled, and TCRdb retains in-frame clones only, with some absent. V, J and clone size are those of that table, while D and trimming were read from the DNA. In the table there are about 150,000 clones, around 84% of which are singletons. The V gene is TRBV7-2, the J gene TRBJ1-1; no clear D. The sequence was collected from a woman aged 50 to 65 with acute or convalescent COVID-19. The sample taken for sequencing was peripheral blood. CDR3 residues: CASSPVRVEAFF. Written as DNA, the CDR3 is TGTGCCAGCAGCCCTGTCCGAGTTGAAGCTTTCTTT.